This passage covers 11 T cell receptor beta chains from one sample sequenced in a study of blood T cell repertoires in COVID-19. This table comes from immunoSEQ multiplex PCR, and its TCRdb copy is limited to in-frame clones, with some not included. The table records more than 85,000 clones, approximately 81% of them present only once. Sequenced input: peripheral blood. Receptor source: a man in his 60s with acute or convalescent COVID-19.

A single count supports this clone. CDR3 amino acids: CASSLGRANSPLHF. Here the CDR3 DNA reads TGTGCCAGCAGCTTGGGTAGAGCTAATTCACCCCTCCACTTT. The J gene is TRBJ1-6, the V gene TRBV5-4; D is ambiguous. The V gene's germline CDR1 is SGHNT and CDR2 YYREEE (reference sequence). The CDR3 extends over 14 amino acids. Trimming stripped 0 bases from V and 6 bases from J, with 7 bases between.

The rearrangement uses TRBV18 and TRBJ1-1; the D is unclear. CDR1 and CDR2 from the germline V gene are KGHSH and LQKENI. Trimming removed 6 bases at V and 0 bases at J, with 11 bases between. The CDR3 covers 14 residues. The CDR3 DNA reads TGTGCCAGCTCGCCCATCGAGATGAACACTGAAGCTTTCTTT. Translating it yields CASSPIEMNTEAFF.

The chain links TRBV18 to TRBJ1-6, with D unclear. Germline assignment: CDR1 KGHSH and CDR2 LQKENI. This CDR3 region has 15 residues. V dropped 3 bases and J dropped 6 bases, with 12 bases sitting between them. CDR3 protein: CASSPRLEPNSPLHF. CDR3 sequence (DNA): TGTGCCAGCTCACCTCGGTTGGAGCCTAATTCACCCCTCCACTTT.

CDR3 nucleotide sequence: TGTGCCAGCAGCTTATATACTAGCGTACATGAGCAGTTCTTC. As protein: CASSLYTSVHEQFF. V and J are TRBV11-3 and TRBJ2-1, with 7 bases that match TRBD2. Germline assignment: CDR1 SGHNT and CDR2 YENEEA. This CDR3 comprises 14 residues. J was trimmed by 8 bases and V by 2 bases; bases with no gene match: 6. Full variable domain (missing parts from reference TRBV11-3 and TRBJ2-1): EAGVVQSPRYKIIEKKQPVAFWCNPISGHNTLYWYLQNLGQGPELLIRYENEEAVDDSQLPKDRFSAERLKGVDSTLKIQPAELGDSAVYLCASSLYTSVHEQFFGPGTRLTVL.

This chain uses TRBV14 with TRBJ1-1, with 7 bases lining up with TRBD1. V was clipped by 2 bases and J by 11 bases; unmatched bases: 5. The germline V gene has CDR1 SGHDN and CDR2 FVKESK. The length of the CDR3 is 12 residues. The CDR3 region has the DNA TGTGCCAGCAGCCAACGGGAGGGGGCGGCTTTCTTT. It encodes CASSQREGAAFF.

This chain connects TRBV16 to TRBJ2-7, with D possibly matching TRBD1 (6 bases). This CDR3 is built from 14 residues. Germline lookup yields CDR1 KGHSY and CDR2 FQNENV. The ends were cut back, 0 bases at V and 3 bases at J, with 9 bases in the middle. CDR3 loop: CASSQSYRDYEQYV. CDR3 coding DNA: TGTGCCAGCAGCCAATCCTACAGGGACTACGAGCAGTACGTC.

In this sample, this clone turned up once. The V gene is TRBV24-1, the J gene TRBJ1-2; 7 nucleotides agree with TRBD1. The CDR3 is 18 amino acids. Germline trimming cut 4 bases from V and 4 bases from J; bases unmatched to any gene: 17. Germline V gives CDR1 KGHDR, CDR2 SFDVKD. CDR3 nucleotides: TGTGCCACCAGTGACTCAAATCTGCCCGGGACAGATCTCTATGGCTACACCTTC. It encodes CATSDSNLPGTDLYGYTF.

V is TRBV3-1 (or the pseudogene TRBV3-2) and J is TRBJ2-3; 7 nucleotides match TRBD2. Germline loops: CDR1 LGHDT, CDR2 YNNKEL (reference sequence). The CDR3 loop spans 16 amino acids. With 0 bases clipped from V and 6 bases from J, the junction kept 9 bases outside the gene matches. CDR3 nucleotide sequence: TGTGCCAGCAGCCAAGATTGGAGCGGAGCGGGGGATACGCAGTATTTT. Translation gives CASSQDWSGAGDTQYF.

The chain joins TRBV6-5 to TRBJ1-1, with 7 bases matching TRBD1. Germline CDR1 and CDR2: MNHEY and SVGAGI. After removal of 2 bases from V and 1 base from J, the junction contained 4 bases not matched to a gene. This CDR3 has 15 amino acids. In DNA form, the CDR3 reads TGTGCCAGCAGTTACATGGACAGGTCGAACACTGAAGCTTTCTTT. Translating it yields CASSYMDRSNTEAFF.

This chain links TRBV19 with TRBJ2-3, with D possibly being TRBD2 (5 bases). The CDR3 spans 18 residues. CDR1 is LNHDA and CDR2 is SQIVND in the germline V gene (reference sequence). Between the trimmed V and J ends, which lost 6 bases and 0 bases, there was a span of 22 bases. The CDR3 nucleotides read TGTGCCAGTAGCAAAACTAGAAATGGAAGATTTAGCACAGATACGCAGTATTTT. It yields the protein CASSKTRNGRFSTDTQYF.

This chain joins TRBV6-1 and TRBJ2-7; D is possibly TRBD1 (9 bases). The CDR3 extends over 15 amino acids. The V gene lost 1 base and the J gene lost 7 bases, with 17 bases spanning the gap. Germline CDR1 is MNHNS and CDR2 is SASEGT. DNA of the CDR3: TGTGCCAGCAGTGAAGGGGGACAGGGCGGGAGGGAGCAGTACGTC. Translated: CASSEGGQGGREQYV.